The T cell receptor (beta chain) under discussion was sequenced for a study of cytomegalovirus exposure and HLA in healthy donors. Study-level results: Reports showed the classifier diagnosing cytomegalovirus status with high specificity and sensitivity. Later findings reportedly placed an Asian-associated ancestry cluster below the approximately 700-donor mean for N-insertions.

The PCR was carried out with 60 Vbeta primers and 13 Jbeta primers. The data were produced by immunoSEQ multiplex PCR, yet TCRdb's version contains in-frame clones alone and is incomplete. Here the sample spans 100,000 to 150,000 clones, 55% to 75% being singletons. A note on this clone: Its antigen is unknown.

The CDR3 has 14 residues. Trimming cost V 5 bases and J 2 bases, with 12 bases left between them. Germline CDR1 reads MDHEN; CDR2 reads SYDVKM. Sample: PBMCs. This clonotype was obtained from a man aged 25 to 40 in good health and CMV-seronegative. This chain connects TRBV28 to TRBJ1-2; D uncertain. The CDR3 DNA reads TGTGCCAGCAGTCCTCCTAGGCACAACTATGGCTACACCTTC. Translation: CASSPPRHNYGYTF.